This T cell receptor beta chain was documented in a study of beta chain features in type 1 diabetes. Study outcomes and limitations: There was a possibility that cDNA sequencing over-represented cells with high TCR expression. VDJ junctions sequenced from type 1 diabetes patients showed fewer insertions and more deletions.

Every bit of the isolated RNA underwent reverse transcription, so sequencing read expressed TCRB transcripts. Samples of naive, central memory and regulatory T cells yielded a mean of around 3.4 million reads. The method was immunoSEQ multiplex PCR; TCRdb's version includes in-frame clones alone and lacks a portion of them. The sample lists 680,000 or so clones, 15% to 17% occurring once. CDR1 is SQVTM and CDR2 is ANQGSEA in the germline V gene. The CDR3 has 15 residues. V was shortened by 6 bases and J by 2 bases, with 16 bases between the two germline ends. As for this clone: Its antigen is still unknown.

The V gene is TRBV29-1, the J gene TRBJ2-2; D might be TRBD2 (5 bases). The source of this sequence is a young man in good health. The material sequenced was naive CD4+ T cells from blood. The CDR3 DNA follows: TGCAGCGTGGAGATTGGACTTCACAACACCGGGGAGCTGTTTTTT. Protein sequence: CSVEIGLHNTGELFF.